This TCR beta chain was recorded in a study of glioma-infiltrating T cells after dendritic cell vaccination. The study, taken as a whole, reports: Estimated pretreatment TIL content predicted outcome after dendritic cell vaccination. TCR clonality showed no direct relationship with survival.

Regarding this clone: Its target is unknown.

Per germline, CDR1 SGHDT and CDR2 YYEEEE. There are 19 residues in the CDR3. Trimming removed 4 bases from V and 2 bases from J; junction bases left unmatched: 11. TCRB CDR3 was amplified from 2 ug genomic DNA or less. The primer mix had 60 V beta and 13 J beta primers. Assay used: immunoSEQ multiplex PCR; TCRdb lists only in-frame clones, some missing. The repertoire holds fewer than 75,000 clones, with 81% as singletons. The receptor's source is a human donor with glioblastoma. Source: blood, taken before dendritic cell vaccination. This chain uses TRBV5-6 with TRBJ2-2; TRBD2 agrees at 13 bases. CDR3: CASSPGLAGRKANTGELFF. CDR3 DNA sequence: TGTGCCAGCAGCCCGGGACTAGCGGGGAGGAAAGCAAACACCGGGGAGCTGTTTTTT.